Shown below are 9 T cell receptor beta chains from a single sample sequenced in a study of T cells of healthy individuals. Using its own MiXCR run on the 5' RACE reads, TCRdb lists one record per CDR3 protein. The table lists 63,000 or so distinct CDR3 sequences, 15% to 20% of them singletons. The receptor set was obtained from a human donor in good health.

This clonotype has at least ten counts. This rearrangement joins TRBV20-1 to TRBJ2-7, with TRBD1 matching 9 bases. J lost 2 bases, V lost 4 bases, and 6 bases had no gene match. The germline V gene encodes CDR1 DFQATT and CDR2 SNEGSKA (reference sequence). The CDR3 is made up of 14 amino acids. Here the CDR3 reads CSANRDRATYEQYF. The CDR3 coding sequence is TGCAGTGCTAACCGGGACAGGGCGACCTACGAGCAGTACTTC.

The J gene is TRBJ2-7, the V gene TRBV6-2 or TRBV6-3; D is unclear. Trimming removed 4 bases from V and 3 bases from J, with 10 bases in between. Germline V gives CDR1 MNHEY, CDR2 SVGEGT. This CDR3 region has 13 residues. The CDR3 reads CASSFGIGYEQYF. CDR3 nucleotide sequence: TGTGCCAGCAGTTTTGGTATCGGCTACGAGCAGTACTTC.

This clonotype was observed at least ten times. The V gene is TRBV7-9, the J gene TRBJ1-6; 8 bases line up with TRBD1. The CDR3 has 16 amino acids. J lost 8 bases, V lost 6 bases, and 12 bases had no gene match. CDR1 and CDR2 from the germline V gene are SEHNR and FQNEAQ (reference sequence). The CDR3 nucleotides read TGTGCCAGCAGACGGGACAGGATATCGGTGGATTCACCCCTCCACTTT. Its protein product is CASRRDRISVDSPLHF.

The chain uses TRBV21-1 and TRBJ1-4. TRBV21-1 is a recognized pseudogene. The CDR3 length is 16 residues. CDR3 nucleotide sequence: TGTGCCAGCAGCAACGGAGGGAAACATTGTATCGAAAAACTGTTTTTT. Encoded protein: CASSNGGKHCIEKLFF.

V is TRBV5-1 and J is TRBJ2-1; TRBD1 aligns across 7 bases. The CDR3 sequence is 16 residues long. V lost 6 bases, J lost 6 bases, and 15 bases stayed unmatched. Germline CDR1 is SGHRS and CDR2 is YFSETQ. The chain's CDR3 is CASTPLRGSKLNEQFF. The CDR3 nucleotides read TGCGCCAGCACTCCGCTCAGGGGGTCTAAACTCAATGAGCAGTTCTTC.

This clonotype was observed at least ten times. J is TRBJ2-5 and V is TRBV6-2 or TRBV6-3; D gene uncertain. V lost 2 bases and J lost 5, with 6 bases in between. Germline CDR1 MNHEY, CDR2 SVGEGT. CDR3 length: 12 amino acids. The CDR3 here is CASSYPWETQYF. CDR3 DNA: TGTGCCAGCAGTTACCCCTGGGAGACCCAGTACTTC.

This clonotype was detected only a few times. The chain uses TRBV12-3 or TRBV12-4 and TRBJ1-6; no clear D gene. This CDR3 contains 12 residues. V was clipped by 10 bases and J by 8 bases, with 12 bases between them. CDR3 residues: CATAGRHSPLHF. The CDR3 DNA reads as TGTGCCACCGCGGGCCGCCATTCACCCCTCCACTTT.

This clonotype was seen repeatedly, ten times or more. This chain's CDR3 is CASRTQGTEAFF. CDR3 in DNA: TGTGCCAGCAGAACTCAGGGAACTGAAGCTTTCTTT. The chain recombines TRBV6-1 with TRBJ1-1; a weak D match, TRBD1 (5 bases). Trimming removed 6 bases at V and 5 bases at J, with 10 bases between. The germline gives CDR1 MNHNS, CDR2 SASEGT. The CDR3 is 12 residues long.

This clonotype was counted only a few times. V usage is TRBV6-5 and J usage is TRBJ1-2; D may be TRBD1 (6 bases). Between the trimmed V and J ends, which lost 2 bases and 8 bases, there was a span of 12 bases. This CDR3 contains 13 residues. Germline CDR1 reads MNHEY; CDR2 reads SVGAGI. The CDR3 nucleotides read TGTGCCAGCAGTTACGAAGGCAGGGGCGGCTACACCTTC. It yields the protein CASSYEGRGGYTF.